This T cell receptor beta chain was observed in a study of cytomegalovirus exposure and HLA in healthy donors. Of note for this clone: Its specificity is not known.

With 0 bases clipped from V and 5 bases from J, the junction kept 4 bases outside the gene matches. The V gene's germline CDR1 is WNHNN and CDR2 SYGVQD (reference sequence). This CDR3 region has 15 residues. Whole-study findings and limits: The investigators catalogued 160 or so TCR beta chains as cytomegalovirus-associated.

The PCR used 60 Vbeta and 13 Jbeta primers. The repertoire was sequenced with immunoSEQ multiplex PCR; TCRdb's copy has only in-frame clones and lacks some. Of 90,000 to 130,000 clones listed, approximately 70% are singletons. This receptor was identified in a young man in good health and CMV-seropositive. The chain links TRBV10-1 to TRBJ2-3; 8 nucleotides match TRBD2. The material sequenced was PBMCs. The CDR3 nucleotides are TGCGCCAGCAGTGAGTCCGGGGGGGCAGGAGATACGCAGTATTTT. It is translated as CASSESGGAGDTQYF.